The subject of this entry is one T cell receptor (beta chain). The antigen is not known. Each cell subset's genomic DNA was divided evenly among several immunoSEQ plates. Some clones are missing from TCRdb's copy, which holds only in-frame ones; the method was immunoSEQ multiplex PCR. The table records fewer than 1.8 million clones, 98% to 99% of them present only once. This CDR3 spans 10 amino acids. Germline assignment: CDR1 DFQATT and CDR2 SNEGSKA (reference sequence). V lost 3 bases and J lost 14, with 11 bases in between. The data are from a study of shared clonotypes between healthy human individuals. Overall study context: Three plates each covered CD4 naive and memory; CD8 naive two, CD8 memory one. Broader study findings: Limited genetic and exposure-history diversity came from having few donors. Generally, estimated richness proved larger in naive subsets than it did in memory subsets.

Sequenced material: naive CD4+ T cells sorted from blood. This sample's subset: CD45RA+ positively selected. The origin of this receptor is a man aged 25-45 years in good health. The chain employs TRBV20-1 and TRBJ2-1; D uncertain. In DNA form, the CDR3 reads TGCAGTGCTAGCGAACCCTCGGAGTTCTTC. Translated: CSASEPSEFF.